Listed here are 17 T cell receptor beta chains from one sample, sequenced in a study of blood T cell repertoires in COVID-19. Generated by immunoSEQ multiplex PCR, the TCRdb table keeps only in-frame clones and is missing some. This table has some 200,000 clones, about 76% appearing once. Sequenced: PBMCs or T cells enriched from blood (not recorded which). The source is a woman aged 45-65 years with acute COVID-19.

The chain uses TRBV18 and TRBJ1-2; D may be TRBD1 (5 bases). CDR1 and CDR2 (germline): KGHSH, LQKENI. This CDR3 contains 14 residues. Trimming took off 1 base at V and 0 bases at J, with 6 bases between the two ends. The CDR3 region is CASSPLQANYGYTF. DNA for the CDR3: TGTGCCAGCTCACCACTACAGGCTAACTATGGCTACACCTTC. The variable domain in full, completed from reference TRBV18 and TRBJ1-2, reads NAGVMQNPRHLVRRRGQEARLRCSPMKGHSHVYWYRQLPEEGLKFMVYLQKENIIDESGMPKERFSAEFPKEGPSILRIQQVVRGDSAAYFCASSPLQANYGYTFGSGTRLTVV.

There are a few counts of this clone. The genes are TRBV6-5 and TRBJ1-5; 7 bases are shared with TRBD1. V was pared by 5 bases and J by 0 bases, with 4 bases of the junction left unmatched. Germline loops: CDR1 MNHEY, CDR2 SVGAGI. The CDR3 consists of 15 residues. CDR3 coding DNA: TGTGCCAGCAGTCCACAGGGGTATAGCAATCAGCCCCAGCATTTT. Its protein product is CASSPQGYSNQPQHF.

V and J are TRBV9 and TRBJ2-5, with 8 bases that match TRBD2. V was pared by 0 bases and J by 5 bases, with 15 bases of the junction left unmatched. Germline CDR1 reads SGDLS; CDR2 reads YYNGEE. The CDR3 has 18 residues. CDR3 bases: TGTGCCAGCAGCGTAGGGGAGGGAGCGGGGGCCATTCAGGAGACCCAGTACTTC. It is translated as CASSVGEGAGAIQETQYF.

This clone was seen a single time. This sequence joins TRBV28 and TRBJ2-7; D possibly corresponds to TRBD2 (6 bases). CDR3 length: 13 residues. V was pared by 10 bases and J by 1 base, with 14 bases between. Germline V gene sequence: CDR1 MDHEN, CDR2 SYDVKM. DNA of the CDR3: TGTGCCACCCGTTCGGGGGTGTCCTACGAGCAGTACTTC. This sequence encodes CATRSGVSYEQYF.

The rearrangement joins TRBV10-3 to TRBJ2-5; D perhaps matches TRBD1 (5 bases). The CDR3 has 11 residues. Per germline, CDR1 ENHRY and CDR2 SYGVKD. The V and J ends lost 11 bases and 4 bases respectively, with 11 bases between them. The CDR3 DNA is TGTGCCTCAGGGCTCGGAGAGACCCAGTACTTC. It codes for CASGLGETQYF.

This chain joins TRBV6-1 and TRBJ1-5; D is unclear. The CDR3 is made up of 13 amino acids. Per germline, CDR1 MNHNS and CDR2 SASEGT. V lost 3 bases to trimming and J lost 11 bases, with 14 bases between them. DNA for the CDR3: TGTGCCAGCAGTGAGTCTGGGAGGCCGGCCCAGCATTTT. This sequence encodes CASSESGRPAQHF.

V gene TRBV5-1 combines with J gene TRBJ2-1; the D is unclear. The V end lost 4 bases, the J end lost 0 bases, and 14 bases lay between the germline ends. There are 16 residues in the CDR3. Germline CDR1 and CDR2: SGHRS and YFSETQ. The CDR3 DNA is TGCGCCAGCAGCCCCAGCGTATCGAGCTCCTACAATGAGCAGTTCTTC. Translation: CASSPSVSSSYNEQFF.

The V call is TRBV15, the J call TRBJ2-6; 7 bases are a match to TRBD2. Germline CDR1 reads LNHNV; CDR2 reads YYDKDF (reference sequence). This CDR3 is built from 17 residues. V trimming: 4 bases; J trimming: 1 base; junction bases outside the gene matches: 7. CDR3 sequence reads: CATSKGLDISGANVLTF. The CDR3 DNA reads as TGTGCCACCAGCAAAGGACTAGACATTTCTGGGGCCAACGTCCTGACTTTC.

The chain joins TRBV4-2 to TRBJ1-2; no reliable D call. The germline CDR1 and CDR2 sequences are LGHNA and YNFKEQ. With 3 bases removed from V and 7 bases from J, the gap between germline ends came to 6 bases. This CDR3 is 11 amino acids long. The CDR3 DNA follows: TGTGCCAGCAGCCAGAACACTGGCTACACCTTC. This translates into CASSQNTGYTF.

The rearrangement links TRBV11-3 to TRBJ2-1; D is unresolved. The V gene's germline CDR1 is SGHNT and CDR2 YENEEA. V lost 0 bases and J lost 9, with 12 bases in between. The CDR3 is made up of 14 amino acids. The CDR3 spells CASSLDQVAAEQFF. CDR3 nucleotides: TGTGCCAGCAGCTTAGATCAAGTGGCGGCTGAGCAGTTCTTC.

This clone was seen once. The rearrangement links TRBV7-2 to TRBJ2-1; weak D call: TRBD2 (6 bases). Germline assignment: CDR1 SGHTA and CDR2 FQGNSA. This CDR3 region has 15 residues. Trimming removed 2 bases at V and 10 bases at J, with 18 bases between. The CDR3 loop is CASSLFGWGVEEQFF. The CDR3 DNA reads TGTGCCAGCAGCTTATTTGGATGGGGGGTGGAGGAGCAGTTCTTC.

This chain's CDR3 is CASSFLGQGRETQYF. CDR3 bases: TGTGCCAGCAGTTTCTTGGGACAGGGTAGGGAGACCCAGTACTTC. V gene TRBV28 combines with J gene TRBJ2-5, with 9 bases matching TRBD1. The CDR3 is 15 amino acids. Germline trimming cut 3 bases from V and 5 bases from J; bases unmatched to any gene: 7. Germline loops: CDR1 MDHEN, CDR2 SYDVKM.

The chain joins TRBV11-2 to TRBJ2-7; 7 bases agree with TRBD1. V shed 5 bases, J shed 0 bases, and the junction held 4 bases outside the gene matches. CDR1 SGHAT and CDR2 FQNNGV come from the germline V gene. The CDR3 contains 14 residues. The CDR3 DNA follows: TGTGCCAGCAGCCTTCGGGACAGCTCCTACGAGCAGTACTTC. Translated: CASSLRDSSYEQYF.

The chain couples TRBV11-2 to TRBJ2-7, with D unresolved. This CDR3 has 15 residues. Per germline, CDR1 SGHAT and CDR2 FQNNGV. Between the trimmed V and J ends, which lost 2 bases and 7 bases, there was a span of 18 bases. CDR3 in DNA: TGTGCCAGCAGCTTACGAGGAAGGATTATTACGGAGCAGTACTTC. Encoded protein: CASSLRGRIITEQYF. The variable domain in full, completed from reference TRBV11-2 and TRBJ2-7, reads EAGVAQSPRYKIIEKRQSVAFWCNPISGHATLYWYQQILGQGPKLLIQFQNNGVVDDSQLPKDRFSAERLKGVDSTLKIQPAKLEDSAVYLCASSLRGRIITEQYFGPGTRLTVT.

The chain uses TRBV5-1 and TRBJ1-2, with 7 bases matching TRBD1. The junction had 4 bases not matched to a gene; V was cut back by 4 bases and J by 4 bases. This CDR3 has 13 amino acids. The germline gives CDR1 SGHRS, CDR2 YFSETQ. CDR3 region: CASSRGTAYGYTF. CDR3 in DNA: TGCGCCAGCAGCAGGGGGACAGCCTATGGCTACACCTTC.

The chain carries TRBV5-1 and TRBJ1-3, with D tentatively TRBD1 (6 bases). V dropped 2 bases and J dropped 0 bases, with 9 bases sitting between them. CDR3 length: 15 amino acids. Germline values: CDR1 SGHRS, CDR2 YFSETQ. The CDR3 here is CASSLRTDSGNTIYF. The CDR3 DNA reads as TGCGCCAGCAGCTTAAGGACAGACTCTGGAAACACCATATATTTT.

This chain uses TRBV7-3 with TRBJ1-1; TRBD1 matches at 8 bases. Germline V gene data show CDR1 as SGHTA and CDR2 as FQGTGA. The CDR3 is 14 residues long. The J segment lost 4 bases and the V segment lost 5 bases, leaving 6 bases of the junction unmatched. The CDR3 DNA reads TGTGCCAGCAGCCCCGGACAGGGTGGCACTGAAGCTTTCTTT. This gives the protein CASSPGQGGTEAFF.